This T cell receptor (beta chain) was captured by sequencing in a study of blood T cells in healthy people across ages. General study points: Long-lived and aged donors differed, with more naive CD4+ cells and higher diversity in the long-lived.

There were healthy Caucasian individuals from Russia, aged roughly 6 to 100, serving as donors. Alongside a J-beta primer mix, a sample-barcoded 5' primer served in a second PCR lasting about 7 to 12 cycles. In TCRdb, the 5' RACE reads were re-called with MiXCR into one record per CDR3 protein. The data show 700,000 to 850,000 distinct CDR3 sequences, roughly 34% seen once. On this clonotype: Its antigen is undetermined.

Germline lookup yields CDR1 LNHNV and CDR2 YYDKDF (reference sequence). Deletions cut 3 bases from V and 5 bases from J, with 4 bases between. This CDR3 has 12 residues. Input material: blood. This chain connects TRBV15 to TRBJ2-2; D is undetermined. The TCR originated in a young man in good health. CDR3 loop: CATSRVTGELFF. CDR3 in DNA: TGTGCCACCAGCAGGGTAACCGGGGAGCTGTTTTTT.